These 16 T cell receptor beta chains were sequenced from one sample in a study of T cells in Graves' hyperthyroidism and ophthalmopathy. It was RNA transcripts that yielded the amplified TCR beta CDR3 regions. In the first-round RT-PCR of the TCR CDR3, the HTBI primer set was used. Using its own MiXCR run on the multiplex PCR reads, TCRdb lists one record per CDR3 protein. Of around 350,000 distinct CDR3 sequences listed, around 14% are singletons. Sequenced sample: blood. The receptors stem from a woman younger than 30 with Graves' hyperthyroidism.

The sample holds many counts of this clonotype. The germline gene is not matched at one end of the junction; a read error may be the cause. The chain is built from TRBV20-1 and TRBJ2-4; D not certain. Germline V gives CDR1 DFQATT, CDR2 SNEGSKA (reference sequence). The CDR3 covers 14 residues. CDR3 in DNA: TGCAGTGCTAGAGGAGAGACTCCCAAAGACATTCAGTACTTC. Translation: CSARGETPKDIQYF.

In this sample, this clonotype turned up many times. The genes are TRBV27 and TRBJ2-7; 9 bases align to TRBD2. The germline gives CDR1 MNHEY, CDR2 SMNVEV (reference sequence). This CDR3 has 15 residues. The J segment lost 0 bases and the V segment lost 4 bases, leaving 4 bases of the junction unmatched. This chain's CDR3 is CASSSFSGSSYEQYF. In nucleotides, the CDR3 is TGTGCCAGCAGTTCTTTTAGCGGGAGCTCCTACGAGCAGTACTTC.

This clonotype was seen repeatedly, ten times or more. The CDR3, as DNA: TGTGCCTGGAGTGTCCAGATAGGAACAGATACGCAGTATTTT. This sequence encodes CAWSVQIGTDTQYF. The chain joins TRBV30 to TRBJ2-3; no definite D call. CDR1 and CDR2 (germline): GTSNPN, SVGIG (reference sequence). The CDR3 has 14 amino acids. V gave up 0 bases and J gave up 3 bases, with 10 bases separating them.

This clonotype was seen many times. The rearrangement joins TRBV27 to TRBJ1-1; D gene ambiguous. V lost 3 bases, J lost 6 bases, and 17 bases lay in between. CDR3 size: 15 residues. CDR1 is MNHEY, CDR2 SMNVEV, per germline (reference sequence). The CDR3 spells CASSFLNGESSEAFF. The CDR3 region has the DNA TGTGCCAGCAGTTTCTTGAACGGTGAAAGCTCTGAAGCTTTCTTT.

This clonotype has at least ten counts. This chain links TRBV6-2 or TRBV6-3 with TRBJ1-5; D perhaps matches TRBD1 (5 bases). Trimming took 0 bases from V and 6 from J, leaving 9 bases between them. Germline lookup yields CDR1 MNHEY and CDR2 SVGEGT. This CDR3 contains 14 residues. The DNA of the CDR3 is TGTGCCAGCAGTTACTCCGGGGGAAGTCAGCCCCAGCATTTT. Translating it yields CASSYSGGSQPQHF.

This clonotype was seen ten or more times. This chain links TRBV6-1 with TRBJ1-5; TRBD1 matches 8 bases. V trimming: 5 bases; J trimming: 6 bases; junction bases outside the gene matches: 6. The germline CDR1 and CDR2 sequences are MNHNS and SASEGT. The CDR3 is 14 residues long. The CDR3 sequence: CASSHDRGGQPQHF. Written as DNA, the CDR3 is TGTGCCAGCAGTCACGACAGGGGAGGTCAGCCCCAGCATTTT.

This clonotype was detected many times. This chain joins TRBV5-1 and TRBJ1-5; D is possibly TRBD1 (6 bases). The germline CDR1 and CDR2 sequences are SGHRS and YFSETQ. The CDR3 runs to 14 residues. The V gene lost 8 bases and the J gene lost 7 bases, with 19 bases spanning the gap. This CDR3 is CASTQEGGGQPQHF. The CDR3 nucleotides read TGCGCCAGTACCCAGGAGGGGGGAGGCCAGCCCCAGCATTTT.

This clonotype was recorded many times. The gene calls are TRBV27 and TRBJ1-2; TRBD1 matches 8 bases. V shed 4 bases, J shed 4 bases, and the junction held 5 bases outside the gene matches. The germline gives CDR1 MNHEY, CDR2 SMNVEV (reference sequence). CDR3 length: 14 amino acids. The CDR3 spells CASSWTGNGYGYTF. As DNA, the CDR3 is TGTGCCAGCAGTTGGACAGGGAACGGCTATGGCTACACCTTC.

The table lists this clonotype with many counts. This sequence joins TRBV6-1 and TRBJ2-3, with 7 bases identical to TRBD1. Germline V gene lookup returns CDR1 MNHNS and CDR2 SASEGT. J was trimmed by 0 bases and V by 6 bases; bases with no gene match: 12. This CDR3 contains 17 residues. For the CDR3, the DNA is TGTGCCAGCAGGAGAACCCGGGACAGCAAAAGCACAGATACGCAGTATTTT. Translated: CASRRTRDSKSTDTQYF.

V usage is TRBV6-2 or TRBV6-3 and J usage is TRBJ2-5; 14 bases map to TRBD2. The germline CDR1 and CDR2 sequences are MNHEY and SVGEGT. J lost 3 bases, V lost 6 bases, and 6 bases had no gene match. The CDR3 extends over 16 amino acids. The chain's CDR3 is CASRPRLAGGKETQYF. The CDR3 nucleotides are TGTGCCAGCAGACCTCGACTAGCGGGAGGGAAAGAGACCCAGTACTTC.

This clonotype has at least ten counts. The gene calls are TRBV28 and TRBJ2-7; 9 bases map to TRBD1. V shed 5 bases and J 9 bases; nucleotides not matched to a gene: 20. The CDR3 covers 17 residues. Per the germline V gene, CDR1 is MDHEN and CDR2 is SYDVKM. CDR3 in amino acids: CASSQGSGTGSYFVQYF. Written as DNA, the CDR3 is TGTGCCAGCAGTCAAGGCTCCGGGACAGGGAGTTATTTCGTGCAGTACTTC.

About this clonotype: Since a much larger clone is just one base distant, this may be a read error. The V gene is TRBV10-3, the J gene TRBJ1-2; possibly TRBD1 for D (5 bases). The CDR3 loop spans 14 amino acids. Trimming stripped 3 bases from V and 12 bases from J, with 20 bases between. Germline values: CDR1 ENHRY, CDR2 SYGVKD. CDR3: CAISDPRGARGHTF. The DNA of the CDR3 is TGTGCCATCAGTGACCCTCGAGGGGCGCGAGGCCACACCTTC.

This clonotype was seen ten or more times. The chain links TRBV9 to TRBJ2-7, with 8 nucleotides matching TRBD1. Germline CDR1 SGDLS, CDR2 YYNGEE. V lost 3 bases and J lost 6; bases outside the gene matches: 8. The CDR3 is 14 residues long. CDR3 nucleotide sequence: TGTGCCAGCAGCGCGACAGGGGATTACTCCGAGCAGTACTTC. It codes for CASSATGDYSEQYF.

At least ten counts were recorded for this clonotype. This chain joins TRBV3-1 and TRBJ1-2, with D unclear. V lost 3 bases to trimming and J lost 3 bases, with 8 bases between them. The length of the CDR3 is 13 residues. CDR1 and CDR2 (germline): LGHDT, YNNKEL (reference sequence). The CDR3 region has the DNA TGTGCCAGCAGCCATGTGGGATACTATGGCTACACCTTC. Protein sequence: CASSHVGYYGYTF.

This clonotype was found many times. The chain links TRBV19 to TRBJ1-5; D is possibly TRBD1 (5 bases). This CDR3 contains 15 residues. The ends were cut back, 10 bases at V and 0 bases at J, with 16 bases in the middle. Germline CDR1 reads LNHDA; CDR2 reads SQIVND (reference sequence). Here the CDR3 reads CATTRDSHSNQPQHF. CDR3 nucleotide sequence: TGTGCCACCACCCGGGACTCCCATAGCAATCAGCCCCAGCATTTT.

This clonotype was picked up many times. V is TRBV7-2 and J is TRBJ2-3, with 9 bases lining up with TRBD2. From germline, CDR1 is SGHTA and CDR2 FQGNSA. The ends lost 1 base at V and 2 bases at J; junction bases unmatched: 7. The CDR3 contains 17 residues. The CDR3 coding sequence is TGTGCCAGCAGCTTAGGGGTTAGCGGGAGAATCACAGATACGCAGTATTTT. Residues: CASSLGVSGRITDTQYF.